The clone carrying this T cell receptor beta chain has only a few counts. Its specificity is unknown. These data belong to a study of identical twins. General study points: It was possible that invariant MAIT and iNKT cells partly confounded the zero-insertion analyses. Monozygotic twin pairs showed more out-of-frame TCR alpha sharing than models estimated.

Through template switching, a universal primer site was introduced, and the cDNA contained unique molecular identifiers. TCRdb independently ran MiXCR on the 5' RACE reads; one entry per CDR3 protein. The sample consists of roughly 690,000 distinct CDR3 sequences, 5.5% to 6.5% of them appearing once. V shed 1 base, J shed 4 bases, and the junction held 16 bases outside the gene matches. Per the germline V gene, CDR1 is DFQATT and CDR2 is SNEGSKA (reference sequence). The CDR3 extends over 18 amino acids. The sequence came from a young man in good health. V gene TRBV20-1 combines with J gene TRBJ2-3, with 8 bases lining up with TRBD2. The sample taken for sequencing was naive T cells sorted from blood. This CDR3 reads CSARANGSREGPADTQYF. DNA of the CDR3: TGCAGTGCTAGAGCAAATGGTAGTCGGGAGGGACCCGCAGATACGCAGTATTTT.